This T cell receptor beta chain comes out of a study of blood T cell repertoires in COVID-19. Across the whole study: The origin of the acute and convalescent COVID-19 samples was the United States, Italy and Spain. PBMCs, B-cell-depleted T cells, or T cells were the source of the cDNA or gDNA that made up the material.

The V gene's germline CDR1 is MNHEY and CDR2 SMNVEV (reference sequence). V was trimmed by 6 bases and J by 4 bases, leaving 18 bases between them. CDR3 length: 15 residues. Sequencing was performed with immunoSEQ multiplex PCR; in TCRdb, only in-frame clones are kept and a portion is missing. The sample includes 300,000 to 400,000 clones, 80% to 90% of them seen just once. The material sequenced was peripheral blood. The TCR was taken from a man aged 30-40 years with COVID-19, enrolled during active disease. The rearrangement uses TRBV27 and TRBJ1-2; tentative D call: TRBD1 (6 bases). CDR3 nucleotide sequence: TGTGCCAGCAGGCCTCGGGGGGGCATCCTCTATGGCTACACCTTC. This encodes CASRPRGGILYGYTF.